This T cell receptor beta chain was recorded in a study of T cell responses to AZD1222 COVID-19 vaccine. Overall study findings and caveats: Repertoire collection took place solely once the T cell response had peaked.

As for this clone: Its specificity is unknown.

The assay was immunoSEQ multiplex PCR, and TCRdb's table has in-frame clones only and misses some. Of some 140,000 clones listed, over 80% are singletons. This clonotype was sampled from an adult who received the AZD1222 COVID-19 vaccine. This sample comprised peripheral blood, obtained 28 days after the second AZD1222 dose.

The CDR3 bases are TGTGCCAGCAGCTTTGGGAACACTGAAGCTTTCTTT. It encodes CASSFGNTEAFF. The rearrangement uses TRBV7-2 and TRBJ1-1; D unresolved. The germline V gene encodes CDR1 SGHTA and CDR2 FQGNSA. The CDR3 is made up of 12 amino acids. V lost 3 bases and J lost 1, with 3 bases in between.